Below, one TCR beta chain is given with its context. These data are taken from a study of T cell changes during pregnancy in multiple sclerosis. Here immunoSEQ multiplex PCR was the method, and the copy in TCRdb shows in-frame clones only, minus some. The sample consists of approximately 100,000 clones, around 92% of them appearing once. The sequencing here drew on peripheral blood, taken before pregnancy. This receptor was obtained from a female donor with multiple sclerosis, enrolled in a pregnancy study.

CDR3 region: CAWSGQGADEQYF. The CDR3 region has the DNA TGTGCCTGGAGCGGACAGGGGGCGGACGAGCAGTACTTC. The V and J genes are TRBV30 and TRBJ2-7; 11 bases line up with TRBD1. CDR3 length equals 13 residues. Germline CDR1 reads GTSNPN; CDR2 reads SVGIG (reference sequence). Germline trimming cut 3 bases from V and 5 bases from J; bases unmatched to any gene: 3.